This passage covers 31 T cell receptor beta chains from one sample sequenced in a study of blood T cell repertoires in COVID-19. TCRdb's table, derived via immunoSEQ multiplex PCR, lists solely in-frame clones and lacks some. This sample has 150,000 to 200,000 clones, with approximately 81% found just once. The sample consisted of peripheral blood. The source of these receptors is a woman in her sixties or seventies with COVID-19, enrolled during active disease.

Only one count was recorded for this clone. The chain couples TRBV11-2 to TRBJ1-2; unclear D gene. V was cut by 1 base and J by 1 base, with 10 bases left in between. Germline CDR1 is SGHAT and CDR2 is FQNNGV. The CDR3 is made up of 15 amino acids. The DNA of the CDR3 is TGTGCCAGCAGCTTAGGGGCCAGTTATAACTATGGCTACACCTTC. Its protein is CASSLGASYNYGYTF.

The rearrangement links TRBV7-9 to TRBJ2-3; TRBD2 matches 11 bases. Looked up from germline, CDR1 is SEHNR and CDR2 is FQNEAQ (reference sequence). Trimming at V came to 3 bases and at J to 1 base, leaving 9 bases not matched to a gene. The length of the CDR3 is 18 residues. The CDR3 loop reads CASSLARLAGKGTDTQYF. The DNA of the CDR3 is TGTGCCAGCAGCTTGGCCAGACTAGCGGGAAAGGGCACAGATACGCAGTATTTT.

This clone occurred once. CDR3: CSVEESLARGGYTF. CDR3 in DNA: TGCAGCGTTGAAGAAAGCCTTGCCAGGGGTGGCTACACCTTC. The chain is built from TRBV29-1 and TRBJ1-2; D perhaps matches TRBD1 (6 bases). Germline assignment: CDR1 SQVTM and CDR2 ANQGSEA. Trimming left V 0 bases short and J 7 bases short, with 15 bases between. This CDR3 contains 14 residues. Supplemented by reference TRBV29-1 and TRBJ1-2, the full variable domain reads SAVISQKPSRDICQRGTSLTIQCQVDSQVTMMFWYRQQPGQSLTLIATANQGSEATYESGFVIDKFPISRPNLTFSTLTVSNMSPEDSSIYLCSVEESLARGGYTFGSGTRLTVV.

This clone was seen a handful of times. This rearrangement joins TRBV6-5 to TRBJ2-2; maybe TRBD2 (7 bases). This CDR3 region has 14 residues. Trimming took 7 bases from V and 7 from J, leaving 16 bases between them. Germline V gives CDR1 MNHEY, CDR2 SVGAGI. In DNA form, the CDR3 reads TGTGCCAGCACCGGGGGGCAGGGGATCGGGGAGCTGTTTTTT. Translation gives CASTGGQGIGELFF.

This clone was observed once. This chain uses TRBV29-1 with TRBJ2-4; no definite D call. The V gene lost 5 bases and the J gene lost 0 bases, with 5 bases spanning the gap. Germline loops: CDR1 SQVTM, CDR2 ANQGSEA. CDR3 size: 12 residues. This CDR3 is CSVRLAKNIQYF. The CDR3 nucleotides read TGCAGCGTTCGTCTAGCCAAAAACATTCAGTACTTC.

This chain connects TRBV2 to TRBJ2-5; D possibly corresponds to TRBD1 (5 bases). Trimming left V 3 bases short and J 2 bases short, with 7 bases between. The germline V gene has CDR1 SNHLY and CDR2 FYNNEI. There are 13 residues in the CDR3. This CDR3 is CASSENRQETQYF. The CDR3 bases are TGTGCCAGCAGTGAGAACAGGCAAGAGACCCAGTACTTC.

The chain employs TRBV3-1 (or the pseudogene TRBV3-2) and TRBJ1-2; D ambiguous. CDR1 is LGHDT and CDR2 is YNNKEL in the germline V gene (reference sequence). CDR3 length: 15 amino acids. V gave up 1 base and J gave up 4 bases, with 13 bases separating them. This chain's CDR3 is CASSQGTTEGYGYTF. The CDR3, as DNA: TGTGCCAGCAGCCAAGGGACGACGGAGGGCTATGGCTACACCTTC.

The CDR3 nucleotides are TGTGCCAGCAGCTCCGGGCGGGACAGGGGTTTCACTGAAGCTTTCTTT. Protein: CASSSGRDRGFTEAFF. The chain has TRBV7-2 and TRBJ1-1; 10 nucleotides line up with TRBD1. The CDR3 length is 16 residues. Germline V gene lookup returns CDR1 SGHTA and CDR2 FQGNSA. Germline trimming cut 4 bases from V and 4 bases from J; bases unmatched to any gene: 9.

The chain couples TRBV3-1 (or the pseudogene TRBV3-2) to TRBJ1-1; no clear D. The CDR3 has 15 amino acids. The V end lost 0 bases, the J end lost 3 bases, and 11 bases lay between the germline ends. From germline, CDR1 is LGHDT and CDR2 YNNKEL (reference sequence). The CDR3 region has the DNA TGTGCCAGCAGCCAAGACCCGGGGTTCGACACTGAAGCTTTCTTT. It is translated as CASSQDPGFDTEAFF.

The V call is TRBV5-1, the J call TRBJ1-4; 9 bases align to TRBD1. J lost 6 bases, V lost 0 bases, and 3 bases had no gene match. Looked up from germline, CDR1 is SGHRS and CDR2 is YFSETQ. The CDR3 has 15 amino acids. CDR3 protein: CASSLEGQGYEKLFF. For the CDR3, the DNA is TGCGCCAGCAGCTTGGAGGGACAGGGTTATGAAAAACTGTTTTTT.

This clone occurred a few times. The rearrangement joins TRBV5-1 to TRBJ1-2, with D hard to call. The CDR3 is 15 residues long. The V end lost 0 bases, the J end lost 8 bases, and 17 bases lay between the germline ends. The germline V gene has CDR1 SGHRS and CDR2 YFSETQ. CDR3 protein: CASSLAVIQAEGYTF. DNA of the CDR3: TGCGCCAGCAGCTTGGCCGTAATCCAGGCCGAAGGCTACACCTTC.

The V gene is TRBV11-2, the J gene TRBJ1-1, with TRBD1 as a possible D gene (5 bases). The V gene's germline CDR1 is SGHAT and CDR2 FQNNGV. The CDR3 extends over 16 amino acids. Trimming shortened V by 1 base and J by 5 bases, and 17 bases separated the two germline ends. The CDR3 sequence is CASSLGVRGRGTEAFF. Here the CDR3 DNA reads TGTGCCAGCAGCTTAGGGGTTAGGGGACGGGGGACTGAAGCTTTCTTT. The full variable domain, its missing parts supplied by reference TRBV11-2 and TRBJ1-1, is EAGVAQSPRYKIIEKRQSVAFWCNPISGHATLYWYQQILGQGPKLLIQFQNNGVVDDSQLPKDRFSAERLKGVDSTLKIQPAKLEDSAVYLCASSLGVRGRGTEAFFGQGTRLTVV.

This rearrangement joins TRBV23-1 to TRBJ2-5; D not certain. TRBV23-1 is reported as an ORF; its role is uncertain. This CDR3 is 13 amino acids long. The V gene lost 0 bases and the J gene lost 4 bases, with 6 bases spanning the gap. CDR3 DNA sequence: TGCGCCAGCAGTCAATCCCCGGGAGAGACCCAGTACTTC. This sequence encodes CASSQSPGETQYF.

This chain connects TRBV12-3 or TRBV12-4 to TRBJ1-5, with D tentatively TRBD1 (6 bases). The CDR3 runs 13 residues. Trimming took 6 bases from V and 3 from J, leaving 9 bases between them. The CDR3 protein is CASSRTVNQPQHF. The CDR3 DNA sequence: TGTGCCAGCAGCAGGACAGTCAATCAGCCCCAGCATTTT.

The genes are TRBV9 and TRBJ1-1; 7 nucleotides line up with TRBD1. The CDR3 covers 13 residues. CDR1 is SGDLS, CDR2 YYNGEE, per germline. Germline trimming cut 3 bases from V and 4 bases from J; bases unmatched to any gene: 3. Written as DNA, the CDR3 is TGTGCCAGCAGCGCCTGGGACAGCACTGAAGCTTTCTTT. This codes for CASSAWDSTEAFF.

The V and J genes are TRBV11-2 and TRBJ1-1, with D unclear. Trimming removed 1 base from V and 3 bases from J, with 12 bases in between. Germline assignment: CDR1 SGHAT and CDR2 FQNNGV. CDR3 length equals 15 residues. CDR3 sequence (DNA): TGTGCCAGCAGCTTAGGGTTTGGCAGCGACACTGAAGCTTTCTTT. Residues: CASSLGFGSDTEAFF. Based on the CDR3 plus reference TRBV11-2 and TRBJ1-1, the full variable domain is EAGVAQSPRYKIIEKRQSVAFWCNPISGHATLYWYQQILGQGPKLLIQFQNNGVVDDSQLPKDRFSAERLKGVDSTLKIQPAKLEDSAVYLCASSLGFGSDTEAFFGQGTRLTVV.

The rearrangement joins TRBV18 to TRBJ1-1; tentatively, D is TRBD1 (6 bases). With 4 bases removed from V and 3 bases from J, the gap between germline ends came to 12 bases. From germline, CDR1 is KGHSH and CDR2 LQKENI. This CDR3 contains 14 residues. The CDR3 coding sequence is TGTGCCAGCTCACTCGACAGGCGGGACACTGAAGCTTTCTTT. Protein product: CASSLDRRDTEAFF.

V gene TRBV27 combines with J gene TRBJ2-7; 10 bases align to TRBD2. The CDR3 spans 16 residues. The V segment lost 6 bases and the J segment 4 bases; nucleotides outside the gene matches: 12. Germline assignment: CDR1 MNHEY and CDR2 SMNVEV (reference sequence). The CDR3 DNA sequence: TGTGCCAGCAGATTCATTCGGGCTAGCGGGAGTTACGAGCAGTACTTC. Translated, it gives CASRFIRASGSYEQYF.

The V gene is TRBV11-2, the J gene TRBJ1-1, with TRBD1 as a possible D gene (6 bases). This CDR3 has 17 amino acids. The germline V gene has CDR1 SGHAT and CDR2 FQNNGV. V lost 7 bases and J lost 3, with 24 bases in between. CDR3 region: CASNLQGRGIRDTEAFF. CDR3 bases: TGTGCCAGCAACCTCCAGGGGCGAGGTATTAGGGACACTGAAGCTTTCTTT.

V and J are TRBV18 and TRBJ1-1; D may be TRBD1 (5 bases). Germline loops: CDR1 KGHSH, CDR2 LQKENI. The CDR3 loop spans 13 amino acids. Trimming took 1 base from V and 10 from J, leaving 13 bases between them. For the CDR3, the DNA is TGTGCCAGCTCACCACAACGCAGGGAGGTAGCTTTCTTT. Translated: CASSPQRREVAFF.

The chain is built from TRBV11-2 and TRBJ1-2; D ambiguous. The CDR3 covers 14 residues. Germline loops: CDR1 SGHAT, CDR2 FQNNGV. Trimming took 7 bases from V and 3 from J, leaving 15 bases between them. In nucleotides, the CDR3 is TGTGCCAGCAACACGGGAGAGGGCGACTATGGCTACACCTTC. Amino acid sequence: CASNTGEGDYGYTF.

The chain joins TRBV10-3 to TRBJ1-2; D unresolved. Germline CDR1 is ENHRY and CDR2 is SYGVKD. V was trimmed by 2 bases and J by 8 bases, leaving 9 bases between them. This CDR3 comprises 12 residues. CDR3 in amino acids: CAISEPHRGYTF. The CDR3 nucleotides are TGTGCCATCAGTGAGCCCCACCGGGGCTACACCTTC.

The rearrangement links TRBV3-1 (or the pseudogene TRBV3-2) to TRBJ2-3; 15 nucleotides match TRBD2. The CDR3 has 16 residues. The V and J ends lost 3 bases and 5 bases, in that order; junction bases with no gene match: 3. Germline assignment: CDR1 LGHDT and CDR2 YNNKEL (reference sequence). The CDR3 spells CASSQRGLAGGDTQYF. DNA of the CDR3: TGTGCCAGCAGCCAGAGGGGACTAGCGGGAGGAGATACGCAGTATTTT.

This chain links TRBV3-1 (or the pseudogene TRBV3-2) with TRBJ1-6, with TRBD1 as a possible D gene (6 bases). Between the trimmed V and J ends, which lost 1 base and 10 bases, there was a span of 11 bases. In germline, CDR1 is LGHDT, CDR2 YNNKEL (reference sequence). The CDR3 runs to 14 residues. The DNA of the CDR3 is TGTGCCAGCAGCCAAGGCCAGGGGAAATCACCCCTCCACTTT. It is translated as CASSQGQGKSPLHF.

This clone was counted a few times. This chain uses TRBV5-6 with TRBJ1-2, with 11 bases identical to TRBD1. The CDR3 is 16 residues long. Trimming at V came to 4 bases and at J to 2 bases, leaving 7 bases not matched to a gene. CDR1 SGHDT and CDR2 YYEEEE come from the germline V gene. The DNA of the CDR3 is TGTGCCAGCAGCGCCGGGACAGGGGGGGTGAACTATGGCTACACCTTC. Protein sequence: CASSAGTGGVNYGYTF.

The chain has TRBV24-1 and TRBJ2-2; 7 nucleotides align to TRBD2. CDR3 length: 14 amino acids. Germline V gene data show CDR1 as KGHDR and CDR2 as SFDVKD. The V gene end was trimmed by 6 bases and the J gene end by 7 bases; junction bases not matched to a gene: 7. CDR3 bases: TGTGCCACCAGTAAGGCGGGAGAGGTCGGGGAGCTGTTTTTT. Encoded protein: CATSKAGEVGELFF.

The chain has TRBV5-1 and TRBJ1-6; tentative D call: TRBD1 (6 bases). V gave up 0 bases and J gave up 8 bases, with 12 bases separating them. The CDR3 runs 15 residues. Looked up from germline, CDR1 is SGHRS and CDR2 is YFSETQ. The CDR3 DNA sequence: TGCGCCAGCAGCTTGGGGCAGGGGTTGGATTCACCCCTCCACTTT. Its protein product is CASSLGQGLDSPLHF.

This clone was seen a handful of times. CDR3 sequence reads: CATSDLGAGDTGELFF. The CDR3 DNA sequence: TGTGCCACCAGTGATTTGGGAGCGGGAGACACCGGGGAGCTGTTTTTT. The rearrangement joins TRBV24-1 to TRBJ2-2, with 8 bases fitting TRBD2. Trimming cost V 0 bases and J 3 bases; bases outside gene matches: 2. CDR1 KGHDR and CDR2 SFDVKD come from the germline V gene. The CDR3 has 16 residues.

This clone was counted a few times. In DNA, the CDR3 is TGTGCCAGCAGTTACAGACACCTAAATGAAAAACTGTTTTTT. Residues: CASSYRHLNEKLFF. The chain has TRBV6-5 and TRBJ1-4; D is ambiguous. The CDR3 is made up of 14 amino acids. CDR1 and CDR2 from the germline V gene are MNHEY and SVGAGI. The V and J ends lost 2 bases and 5 bases respectively, with 9 bases between them.

The chain has TRBV5-1 and TRBJ2-5; the D is unclear. The CDR3 extends over 11 amino acids. The ends were cut back, 7 bases at V and 2 bases at J, with 6 bases in the middle. Germline V gene sequence: CDR1 SGHRS, CDR2 YFSETQ. The DNA of the CDR3 is TGCGCCAGCCAACAACAAGAGACCCAGTACTTC. Translating it yields CASQQQETQYF.

CDR3 nucleotides: TGTGCCAGCAGTGACCTGGACAGGGAGTGGTATTATGGCTACACCTTC. It yields the protein CASSDLDREWYYGYTF. The V gene is TRBV25-1, the J gene TRBJ1-2; 8 bases are shared with TRBD1. Trimming removed 3 bases from V and 5 bases from J; junction bases left unmatched: 11. Germline V gene sequence: CDR1 MGHDK, CDR2 SYGVNS. CDR3 length: 16 residues.